One sample yielded the 31 T cell receptor beta chains listed below, sequenced in a study of blood T cell repertoires in COVID-19. Generated by immunoSEQ multiplex PCR, the TCRdb table keeps only in-frame clones and is missing some. In the table there are tens of thousands of clones, approximately 89% of which are singletons. Sequencing was carried out using peripheral blood. The receptors derive from a man older than 75 with acute or convalescent COVID-19.

This chain links TRBV27 with TRBJ2-7; 12 positions match TRBD1. Germline trimming cut 6 bases from V and 4 bases from J; bases unmatched to any gene: 10. The CDR3 sequence is 16 residues long. The germline V gene encodes CDR1 MNHEY and CDR2 SMNVEV (reference sequence). The CDR3 sequence is CASRKTGTGGRYEQYF. The CDR3, as DNA: TGTGCCAGCAGGAAAACTGGGACAGGGGGCAGGTACGAGCAGTACTTC.

The chain is built from TRBV20-1 and TRBJ1-2; D is perhaps TRBD1 (6 bases). The CDR3 loop spans 12 amino acids. CDR1 DFQATT and CDR2 SNEGSKA come from the germline V gene (reference sequence). V shed 3 bases and J shed 4 bases, with 9 bases lying between them. The CDR3 nucleotides read TGCAGTGCTAGTGGACAGCGCTATGGCTACACCTTC. Residues: CSASGQRYGYTF.

The chain carries TRBV3-1 (or the pseudogene TRBV3-2) and TRBJ1-1, with D unclear. Germline loops: CDR1 LGHDT, CDR2 YNNKEL (reference sequence). V was cut by 0 bases and J by 1 base, with 9 bases left in between. This CDR3 comprises 15 residues. CDR3 in DNA: TGTGCCAGCAGCCAAGATAGCTTTGGGAACACTGAAGCTTTCTTT. The encoded protein is CASSQDSFGNTEAFF.

The chain joins TRBV12-3 or TRBV12-4 to TRBJ1-1; D is perhaps TRBD1 (5 bases). Trimming cost V 6 bases and J 10 bases, with 18 bases left between them. CDR3 length: 13 residues. The CDR3 DNA is TGTGCCAGCAGCTCAGGTACCATCCAGGGAGCTTTCTTT. Translation gives CASSSGTIQGAFF.

The gene calls are TRBV9 and TRBJ1-5; unclear D gene. This CDR3 has 13 residues. Between the trimmed V and J ends, which lost 3 bases and 10 bases, there was a span of 14 bases. Germline CDR1 SGDLS, CDR2 YYNGEE. The CDR3 nucleotides are TGTGCCAGCAGCGACGGGAGCTCGGGACCCCAGCATTTT. It encodes CASSDGSSGPQHF.

This chain connects TRBV3-1 (or the pseudogene TRBV3-2) to TRBJ2-1; 8 nucleotides line up with TRBD2. Germline trimming cut 4 bases from V and 8 bases from J; bases unmatched to any gene: 1. The CDR3 spans 12 residues. CDR1 is LGHDT, CDR2 YNNKEL, per germline (reference sequence). The CDR3 loop is CASSLTSDEQFF. In DNA form, the CDR3 reads TGTGCCAGCAGCCTGACTAGCGATGAGCAGTTCTTC.

V and J are TRBV19 and TRBJ2-7; a possible D gene is TRBD2 (5 bases). V gave up 4 bases and J gave up 7 bases, with 11 bases separating them. This CDR3 has 12 amino acids. Germline V gene data show CDR1 as LNHDA and CDR2 as SQIVND (reference sequence). CDR3 coding DNA: TGTGCCAGTAGTACCACCCCGGGGGAGCAGTACTTC. This sequence encodes CASSTTPGEQYF.

The J gene is TRBJ2-7, the V gene TRBV5-8; D may be TRBD1 (7 bases). Trimming took off 2 bases at V and 2 bases at J, with 8 bases between the two ends. The CDR3 sequence is 13 residues long. Germline assignment: CDR1 SGHTS and CDR2 YDEGEE. CDR3 protein: CASSFRGAYEQYF. The CDR3 bases are TGTGCCAGCAGCTTCAGGGGGGCCTACGAGCAGTACTTC.

The chain recombines TRBV19 with TRBJ2-1; TRBD1 matches at 7 bases. The germline gives CDR1 LNHDA, CDR2 SQIVND (reference sequence). CDR3 length: 16 residues. Trimming cost V 3 bases and J 6 bases; bases outside gene matches: 11. This chain's CDR3 is CASSMGEDRSSNEQFF. The CDR3 nucleotides are TGTGCCAGTAGTATGGGAGAGGACAGGTCATCCAATGAGCAGTTCTTC. The full variable domain, completed using reference TRBV19 and TRBJ2-1, is DGGITQSPKYLFRKEGQNVTLSCEQNLNHDAMYWYRQDPGQGLRLIYYSQIVNDFQKGDIAEGYSVSREKKESFPLTVTSAQKNPTAFYLCASSMGEDRSSNEQFFGPGTRLTVL.

This chain joins TRBV6-2 or TRBV6-3 and TRBJ2-5; 12 positions match TRBD2. The junction had 11 bases not matched to a gene; V was cut back by 6 bases and J by 0 bases. The germline CDR1 and CDR2 sequences are MNHEY and SVGEGT. The CDR3 is made up of 18 amino acids. The CDR3 sequence is CASSRRLAGVQYQETQYF. Here the CDR3 DNA reads TGTGCCAGCAGCAGACGACTAGCGGGGGTTCAGTACCAAGAGACCCAGTACTTC.

This chain connects TRBV27 to TRBJ1-2; the match to TRBD1 covers 9 bases. Germline V gene lookup returns CDR1 MNHEY and CDR2 SMNVEV (reference sequence). The CDR3 loop spans 17 amino acids. V shed 8 bases and J 4 bases; nucleotides not matched to a gene: 17. The CDR3 nucleotides are TGTGCCAGCCGCCGGTCCTCACAGGGGGCGCTCGGCTATGGCTACACCTTC. Its translation: CASRRSSQGALGYGYTF.

The gene calls are TRBV6-2 or TRBV6-3 and TRBJ1-1, with unresolved D. V dropped 0 bases and J dropped 7 bases, with 9 bases sitting between them. The CDR3 totals 13 residues. CDR1 is MNHEY, CDR2 SVGEGT, per germline. The CDR3 DNA sequence: TGTGCCAGCAGTTACTCGTTGGCCAGTGAAGCTTTCTTT. Amino acids: CASSYSLASEAFF.

The CDR3 is CASSFGGSSYNSPLHF. In DNA, the CDR3 is TGTGCCAGCAGTTTCGGCGGAAGCTCCTATAATTCACCCCTCCACTTT. This chain uses TRBV28 with TRBJ1-6, with no clear D. The V and J ends lost 3 bases and 0 bases respectively, with 9 bases between them. Germline CDR1 and CDR2: MDHEN and SYDVKM. The CDR3 has 16 amino acids.

This CDR3 reads CATSDLDRGASDTGELFF. CDR3 nucleotide sequence: TGTGCCACCAGTGATTTGGATCGGGGGGCTAGTGACACCGGGGAGCTGTTTTTT. V is TRBV24-1 and J is TRBJ2-2, with D perhaps TRBD2 (7 bases). The CDR3 covers 18 residues. Between the trimmed V and J ends, which lost 0 bases and 3 bases, there was a span of 16 bases. Per germline, CDR1 KGHDR and CDR2 SFDVKD.

This clone was detected only once. The chain uses TRBV7-2 and TRBJ1-1, with 9 bases aligning to TRBD1. Germline V gene data show CDR1 as SGHTA and CDR2 as FQGNSA. This CDR3 region has 14 residues. V lost 3 bases to trimming and J lost 5 bases; unmatched junction nucleotides: 4. This chain's CDR3 is CASSFTGGQTEAFF. The DNA for the CDR3 is TGTGCCAGCAGCTTTACAGGGGGCCAAACTGAAGCTTTCTTT.

CDR3 region: CASSPDGVGTEAFF. As DNA, the CDR3 is TGCGCCAGCAGCCCCGACGGGGTGGGGACTGAAGCTTTCTTT. The chain joins TRBV5-1 to TRBJ1-1; no definite D call. This CDR3 region has 14 residues. Per germline, CDR1 SGHRS and CDR2 YFSETQ. Trimming took off 4 bases at V and 5 bases at J, with 15 bases between the two ends.

This rearrangement joins TRBV2 to TRBJ1-4; a possible D gene is TRBD1 (5 bases). CDR3 length: 13 residues. Trimming stripped 6 bases from V and 5 bases from J, with 10 bases between. The germline V gene encodes CDR1 SNHLY and CDR2 FYNNEI. The CDR3 loop reads CASSDSLNEKLFF. In DNA, the CDR3 is TGTGCCAGCAGCGACAGCCTAAATGAAAAACTGTTTTTT.

CDR3 sequence: CASSSDSYNEQFF. In DNA, the CDR3 is TGTGCCAGCAGCTCTGACAGCTACAATGAGCAGTTCTTC. The V gene is TRBV7-3, the J gene TRBJ2-1; D is perhaps TRBD1 (5 bases). The germline V gene has CDR1 SGHTA and CDR2 FQGTGA. The CDR3 consists of 13 residues. V lost 4 bases and J 3 bases, leaving 7 bases between the germline ends.

The chain couples TRBV29-1 to TRBJ2-3, with 7 positions matching TRBD1. The CDR3 spans 15 residues. Trimming at V came to 7 bases and at J to 6 bases, leaving 16 bases not matched to a gene. From germline, CDR1 is SQVTM and CDR2 ANQGSEA. In DNA, the CDR3 is TGCAGCGCGGACCAGGGGACAGCACCTTTGGATACGCAGTATTTT. This gives the protein CSADQGTAPLDTQYF.

V usage is TRBV2 and J usage is TRBJ2-2; the D is unclear. This CDR3 is 13 amino acids long. Germline V gene sequence: CDR1 SNHLY, CDR2 FYNNEI. V was clipped by 8 bases and J by 0 bases, with 7 bases between them. For the CDR3, the DNA is TGTGCCAGCGAGCCCACGAACACCGGGGAGCTGTTTTTT. Its translation: CASEPTNTGELFF.

The chain carries TRBV6-5 and TRBJ1-2, with 10 bases aligning to TRBD1. The CDR3 runs to 15 residues. CDR1 and CDR2 from the germline V gene are MNHEY and SVGAGI. With V trimmed by 6 bases and J by 4 bases, 8 bases remained unmatched. The CDR3 DNA is TGTGCCAGCAGGAGCCAGACAGGGGGCGGCTATGGCTACACCTTC. This codes for CASRSQTGGGYGYTF.

This clone was found a few times. This rearrangement joins TRBV5-1 to TRBJ1-1, with D possibly being TRBD1 (6 bases). Germline loops: CDR1 SGHRS, CDR2 YFSETQ. This CDR3 region has 13 residues. Trimming took off 5 bases at V and 8 bases at J, with 16 bases between the two ends. The CDR3 nucleotides are TGCGCCAGCAGGCTACAGGGCTTGGTGGAAGCTTTCTTT. It specifies CASRLQGLVEAFF. Full variable domain (outside the CDR3, taken from reference TRBV5-1 and TRBJ1-1): KAGVTQTPRYLIKTRGQQVTLSCSPISGHRSVSWYQQTPGQGLQFLFEYFSETQRNKGNFPGRFSGRQFSNSRSEMNVSTLELGDSALYLCASRLQGLVEAFFGQGTRLTVV.

This clone came up a few times. The CDR3 spells CASSEMGGNTIYF. CDR3 sequence (DNA): TGTGCCAGCAGTGAAATGGGGGGGAACACCATATATTTT. The V call is TRBV6-1, the J call TRBJ1-3; TRBD1 is a possible D gene (5 bases). The V end lost 2 bases, the J end lost 7 bases, and 9 bases lay between the germline ends. Germline CDR1 and CDR2: MNHNS and SASEGT. The CDR3 is 13 amino acids.

In this sample, this clone turned up once. This rearrangement joins TRBV5-3 to TRBJ2-7, with 7 positions matching TRBD2. TRBV5-3 is labeled an ORF, and its function is uncertain. The CDR3 extends over 14 amino acids. Losses at the gene ends were 5 bases for V and 9 bases for J; bases not matched to a gene: 14. The CDR3 sequence is CARSFGTTVESQYF. The DNA of the CDR3 is TGTGCCAGAAGTTTTGGGACTACAGTCGAATCGCAGTACTTC.

The V call is TRBV6-5, the J call TRBJ1-1; no clear D. This CDR3 has 13 amino acids. V was trimmed by 5 bases and J by 2 bases, leaving 9 bases between them. Germline-derived CDR1 and CDR2 are MNHEY and SVGAGI. This CDR3 reads CASSNFINTEAFF. The CDR3 DNA sequence: TGTGCCAGCAGTAACTTCATTAACACTGAAGCTTTCTTT.

The J gene is TRBJ2-2, the V gene TRBV19; the D gene is possibly TRBD1 (6 bases). The germline V gene encodes CDR1 LNHDA and CDR2 SQIVND (reference sequence). The V end lost 4 bases, the J end lost 1 base, and 16 bases lay between the germline ends. This CDR3 contains 17 residues. In DNA form, the CDR3 reads TGTGCCAGTAGTACCGAACCCCCGACAGGGAACACCGGGGAGCTGTTTTTT. Protein product: CASSTEPPTGNTGELFF.

V usage is TRBV7-9 and J usage is TRBJ2-5, with 7 bases aligning to TRBD2. The CDR3 contains 15 residues. V trimming: 0 bases; J trimming: 2 bases; junction bases outside the gene matches: 3. The V gene's germline CDR1 is SEHNR and CDR2 FQNEAQ (reference sequence). CDR3 sequence reads: CASSLAAGLQETQYF. As DNA, the CDR3 is TGTGCCAGCAGCTTAGCGGCGGGACTACAAGAGACCCAGTACTTC.

The chain combines TRBV6-5 with TRBJ1-4; TRBD1 is a possible D gene (6 bases). This CDR3 contains 15 residues. Per germline, CDR1 MNHEY and CDR2 SVGAGI. V was clipped by 2 bases and J by 8 bases, with 15 bases between them. The CDR3 here is CASSYGTGRDEKLFF. The CDR3 DNA sequence: TGTGCCAGCAGTTACGGCACAGGGAGGGACGAAAAACTGTTTTTT.

The chain recombines TRBV7-8 with TRBJ1-2; TRBD1 agrees at 12 bases. Germline lookup yields CDR1 SGHVS and CDR2 FQNEAQ. This CDR3 spans 18 amino acids. With V trimmed by 5 bases and J by 4 bases, 14 bases remained unmatched. For the CDR3, the DNA is TGTGCCAGCAGCAATGGCCGGGACAGGGGGCCTGGCCCCTATGGCTACACCTTC. As protein: CASSNGRDRGPGPYGYTF.

The chain employs TRBV5-1 and TRBJ1-3, with unresolved D. The CDR3 sequence is 16 residues long. The ends were cut back, 0 bases at V and 0 bases at J, with 10 bases in the middle. Germline loops: CDR1 SGHRS, CDR2 YFSETQ. Written as DNA, the CDR3 is TGCGCCAGCAGCTTGGAGGGAGGTGTCTCTGGAAACACCATATATTTT. Protein product: CASSLEGGVSGNTIYF. The variable domain in full, with the rest retrieved from reference TRBV5-1 and TRBJ1-3, is KAGVTQTPRYLIKTRGQQVTLSCSPISGHRSVSWYQQTPGQGLQFLFEYFSETQRNKGNFPGRFSGRQFSNSRSEMNVSTLELGDSALYLCASSLEGGVSGNTIYFGEGSWLTVV.

Here the CDR3 reads CAIRLDRGYEQYF. In DNA, the CDR3 is TGTGCCATCAGATTGGACAGGGGCTACGAGCAGTACTTC. This rearrangement joins TRBV10-3 to TRBJ2-7; 9 bases line up with TRBD1. The CDR3 covers 13 residues. V was clipped by 6 bases and J by 3 bases; unmatched bases: 3. Germline V gene sequence: CDR1 ENHRY, CDR2 SYGVKD.